Each of the 24 T cell receptor beta chains below was sequenced from the same sample in a study of Graves' ophthalmopathy and Graves' hyperthyroidism. RNA transcripts provided the template for amplifying TCR beta CDR3 regions. Amplification began with first-round RT-PCR using HTBI primers, then second-round multiplex PCR was performed. TCRdb re-derived calls from the multiplex PCR reads in MiXCR, one entry per CDR3 protein. Of some 400,000 distinct CDR3 sequences listed, approximately 20% are singletons. The specimen sequenced was peripheral blood. Source of these receptors: a woman aged 18-29 years with Graves' ophthalmopathy.

This clonotype was seen at least ten times. The genes are TRBV28 and TRBJ2-7, with D maybe TRBD1 (5 bases). The germline CDR1 and CDR2 sequences are MDHEN and SYDVKM. V lost 5 bases, J lost 6 bases, and 17 bases lay in between. This CDR3 is 14 amino acids long. CDR3: CASSLPWGRFEQYF. The CDR3 DNA sequence: TGTGCCAGCAGTCTCCCCTGGGGCAGATTCGAGCAGTACTTC. The full variable domain, in which reference TRBV28 and TRBJ2-7 provide the parts outside the CDR3, is DVKVTQSSRYLVKRTGEKVFLECVQDMDHENMFWYRQDPGLGLRLIYFSYDVKMKEKGDIPEGYSVSREKKERFSLILESASTNQTSMYLCASSLPWGRFEQYFGPGTRLTVT.

The sample holds many counts of this clonotype. The V and J genes are TRBV30 and TRBJ1-1; tentative D call: TRBD1 (5 bases). V shed 8 bases and J shed 8 bases, with 12 bases lying between them. Germline CDR1 is GTSNPN and CDR2 is SVGIG (reference sequence). The CDR3 is 10 residues long. CDR3 in amino acids: CAKQTVEAFF. In DNA form, the CDR3 reads TGTGCCAAGCAGACAGTCGAAGCTTTCTTT.

This clonotype was recorded at least ten times. The genes are TRBV7-9 and TRBJ1-5; D remains unclear. V was clipped by 0 bases and J by 4 bases, with 7 bases between them. In germline, CDR1 is SEHNR, CDR2 FQNEAQ (reference sequence). The CDR3 sequence is 14 residues long. In DNA, the CDR3 is TGTGCCAGCAGCTTAGCCGTGGGGAATCAGCCCCAGCATTTT. It codes for CASSLAVGNQPQHF.

The CDR3 nucleotides read TGTGCCAGCAGTTACTCCCGGGCAGGGGGCAATAGCGGGAGTGACACCGGGGAGCTGTTTTTT. It codes for CASSYSRAGGNSGSDTGELFF. The chain employs TRBV6-2 or TRBV6-3 and TRBJ2-2, with D possibly TRBD2 on 9 matching bases. Trimming removed 0 bases from V and 3 bases from J, with 26 bases in between. Germline CDR1 MNHEY, CDR2 SVGEGT. The CDR3 has 21 residues.

This clonotype has more than one count but fewer than ten. The chain combines TRBV18 with TRBJ1-5; TRBD1 matches 7 bases. The CDR3 loop spans 15 amino acids. The V gene end was trimmed by 1 base and the J gene end by 3 bases; junction bases not matched to a gene: 3. The germline CDR1 and CDR2 sequences are KGHSH and LQKENI. The CDR3 sequence: CASSPQGANNQPQHF. CDR3 coding DNA: TGTGCCAGCTCACCACAGGGGGCAAACAATCAGCCCCAGCATTTT.

This clonotype was recorded at least ten times. This chain joins TRBV2 and TRBJ2-7; no clear D. Germline-derived CDR1 and CDR2 are SNHLY and FYNNEI. CDR3 length: 13 amino acids. V lost 6 bases to trimming and J lost 1 base, with 10 bases between them. CDR3 nucleotides: TGTGCCAGCAGCCCTACGGCTTCCTACGAGCAGTACTTC. Translation gives CASSPTASYEQYF.

This clonotype was seen at least ten times. The chain combines TRBV11-2 with TRBJ1-3; no clear D gene. This CDR3 has 13 residues. Germline CDR1 reads SGHAT; CDR2 reads FQNNGV. V lost 4 bases to trimming and J lost 5 bases, with 9 bases between them. The CDR3 reads CASSSYQRNTIYF. The CDR3 region has the DNA TGTGCCAGCAGCTCGTATCAACGAAACACCATATATTTT.

The genes are TRBV2 and TRBJ2-4; D is uncertain. This CDR3 is built from 12 residues. Trimming cost V 8 bases and J 0 bases, with 5 bases left between them. CDR1 and CDR2 from the germline V gene are SNHLY and FYNNEI. The CDR3 spells CASLLAKNIQYF. DNA of the CDR3: TGTGCCAGCTTGTTAGCCAAAAACATTCAGTACTTC.

This chain joins TRBV12-3 or TRBV12-4 and TRBJ1-5; 7 positions match TRBD1. The CDR3 has 18 residues. J lost 0 bases, V lost 9 bases, and 17 bases had no gene match. CDR3 in DNA: TGTGCCAGTGGCATTGGGGACAGATCGATGGTTAGCAATCAGCCCCAGCATTTT. It specifies CASGIGDRSMVSNQPQHF.

This clonotype has at least ten counts. The chain combines TRBV5-1 with TRBJ2-7; D might be TRBD2 (5 bases). The CDR3 has 14 residues. Trimming took 0 bases from V and 1 from J, leaving 8 bases between them. Germline V gene data show CDR1 as SGHRS and CDR2 as YFSETQ. CDR3 coding DNA: TGCGCCAGCAGCTTGGACAGCGGTTCCTACGAGCAGTACTTC. It codes for CASSLDSGSYEQYF.

This clonotype was recorded at least ten times. The chain uses TRBV28 and TRBJ1-2; D remains unclear. In germline, CDR1 is MDHEN, CDR2 SYDVKM. V lost 3 bases to trimming and J lost 7 bases, with 15 bases between them. CDR3 length: 14 residues. CDR3 DNA sequence: TGTGCCAGCAGTTTGAGTGCAGAAGTAGGTGGCTACACCTTC. This encodes CASSLSAEVGGYTF.

This clonotype was observed many times. The chain employs TRBV19 and TRBJ1-1, with 8 bases lining up with TRBD1. The CDR3 totals 15 residues. Germline-derived CDR1 and CDR2 are LNHDA and SQIVND (reference sequence). With 4 bases clipped from V and 2 bases from J, the junction kept 6 bases outside the gene matches. CDR3 bases: TGTGCCAGTAGTAATTCAGGGGGCGTTAACACTGAAGCTTTCTTT. It is translated as CASSNSGGVNTEAFF.

There are many counts of this clonotype. The chain couples TRBV12-3 or TRBV12-4 to TRBJ1-2, with a possible D match to TRBD1 (5 bases). The CDR3 length is 13 residues. Trimming removed 7 bases at V and 3 bases at J, with 12 bases between. Written as DNA, the CDR3 is TGTGCCAGCACCCCTCGGGGCTACTATGGCTACACCTTC. Its protein is CASTPRGYYGYTF.

This chain joins TRBV7-2 and TRBJ1-2; D gene uncertain. This CDR3 is 14 amino acids long. Germline values: CDR1 SGHTA, CDR2 FQGNSA. Trimming took 2 bases from V and 2 from J, leaving 9 bases between them. The CDR3 DNA reads as TGTGCCAGCAGCTTATCAGCGGGGAACTATGGCTACACCTTC. Translating gives CASSLSAGNYGYTF.

This clonotype was observed at least ten times. This chain's CDR3 is CASHRVSGANVLTF. For the CDR3, the DNA is TGTGCCAGCCACAGGGTCTCTGGGGCCAACGTCCTGACTTTC. The chain employs TRBV5-5 and TRBJ2-6; maybe TRBD1 (6 bases). Trimming took 7 bases from V and 0 from J, leaving 8 bases between them. Germline-derived CDR1 and CDR2 are SGHKS and YYEKEE (reference sequence). This CDR3 has 14 amino acids. The variable domain in full, with the rest retrieved from reference TRBV5-5 and TRBJ2-6, is DAGVTQSPTHLIKTRGQQVTLRCSPISGHKSVSWYQQVLGQGPQFIFQYYEKEERGRGNFPDRFSARQFPNYSSELNVNALLLGDSALYLCASHRVSGANVLTFGAGSRLTVL.

In this sample, this clonotype turned up many times. The chain recombines TRBV28 with TRBJ2-7, with TRBD1 matching 7 bases. The CDR3 has 14 amino acids. V was clipped by 6 bases and J by 0 bases; unmatched bases: 5. Germline V gene lookup returns CDR1 MDHEN and CDR2 SYDVKM. This chain's CDR3 is CASSTDRISYEQYF. The CDR3 DNA sequence: TGTGCCAGCAGCACGGACAGGATCTCCTACGAGCAGTACTTC. Drawing the rest from reference TRBV28 and TRBJ2-7, the complete variable domain is DVKVTQSSRYLVKRTGEKVFLECVQDMDHENMFWYRQDPGLGLRLIYFSYDVKMKEKGDIPEGYSVSREKKERFSLILESASTNQTSMYLCASSTDRISYEQYFGPGTRLTVT.

This clonotype was counted at least ten times. V and J are TRBV7-2 and TRBJ2-7, with TRBD1 identical over 8 bases. From germline, CDR1 is SGHTA and CDR2 FQGNSA. V dropped 0 bases and J dropped 7; count of bases not matched to a gene: 8. The CDR3 consists of 15 residues. CDR3 amino acids: CASSLAATGGFEQYF. DNA for the CDR3: TGTGCCAGCAGCTTAGCGGCAACAGGGGGTTTTGAGCAGTACTTC.

The table lists this clonotype with many counts. The chain uses TRBV2 and TRBJ1-5; D gene uncertain. Germline CDR1 and CDR2: SNHLY and FYNNEI. This CDR3 has 14 residues. The ends were cut back, 5 bases at V and 8 bases at J, with 16 bases in the middle. CDR3 sequence reads: CASSLGGRDKPQHF. The DNA for the CDR3 is TGTGCCAGCAGTCTCGGAGGTCGTGATAAGCCCCAGCATTTT.

This clonotype showed up many times. CDR3 sequence reads: CAKPSRPNSNQPQHF. The CDR3 DNA reads as TGTGCCAAACCTTCTCGACCCAATTCAAATCAGCCCCAGCATTTT. The chain has TRBV19 and TRBJ1-5; D is uncertain. From germline, CDR1 is LNHDA and CDR2 SQIVND (reference sequence). The V and J ends lost 10 bases and 4 bases respectively, with 20 bases between them. The CDR3 covers 15 residues.

This chain uses TRBV30 with TRBJ1-2, with D uncertain. Germline-derived CDR1 and CDR2 are GTSNPN and SVGIG (reference sequence). The CDR3 is 14 residues long. The V and J ends lost 3 bases and 2 bases respectively, with 13 bases between them. CDR3 sequence reads: CAWSPLGLNYGYTF. The CDR3 region has the DNA TGTGCCTGGAGCCCCTTGGGGTTAAACTATGGCTACACCTTC.

This clonotype was picked up many times. V usage is TRBV10-3 and J usage is TRBJ2-5, with TRBD2 matching over 7 bases. Unmatched junction bases numbered 5, after V lost 1 base and J lost 9 bases. CDR3 length: 13 amino acids. CDR1 is ENHRY and CDR2 is SYGVKD in the germline V gene. Written as DNA, the CDR3 is TGTGCCATCAGTGAGTTACGGGAGGTGTCCCAGTACTTC. Its translation: CAISELREVSQYF.

This clonotype was observed a few times. The junction and the germline gene differ at one end; a read error may be behind it. This chain uses TRBV10-3 with TRBJ2-5, with 15 bases matching TRBD2. Germline V gives CDR1 ENHRY, CDR2 SYGVKD. This CDR3 spans 15 amino acids. The CDR3 DNA reads as TGTGCCATCGGTGAGCGGACTAGCGGGAGGGGGACCCAGTACTTC. It codes for CAIGERTSGRGTQYF.

This clonotype occurred many times. The chain is built from TRBV6-2 or TRBV6-3 and TRBJ1-1, with a possible D match to TRBD1 (5 bases). V lost 2 bases to trimming and J lost 2 bases, with 9 bases between them. The CDR3 sequence is 14 residues long. The germline CDR1 and CDR2 sequences are MNHEY and SVGEGT. CDR3 nucleotides: TGTGCCAGCAGTTACAGGGGAACCAACACTGAAGCTTTCTTT. It yields the protein CASSYRGTNTEAFF.

The gene calls are TRBV30 and TRBJ2-7; no definite D call. Germline values: CDR1 GTSNPN, CDR2 SVGIG (reference sequence). This CDR3 has 11 residues. The germline V and J ends were trimmed by 7 bases and 2 bases, with 9 bases remaining between them. The CDR3 spells CASGPTYEQYF. The CDR3 DNA reads as TGTGCCTCCGGACCAACCTACGAGCAGTACTTC.